The 5 T cell receptor beta chains presented below share a single source sample, sequenced in a study of T cell responses to AZD1222 COVID-19 vaccine (dated by TCRdb to the early 2020s). The time point label corresponds to: about 28 days (+/-7) after the second vaccine dose. The library relied on the immunoSEQ multiplex PCR assay. TCRdb obtained this table from immuneACCESS and retained in-frame rearrangements with V and J assigned. These tables miss some clones; where compared with another copy, unresolved V genes account for less than half of the shortfall, and the remainder is unexplained. In this sample the table shows about 150,000 clones, 91% of which occur a single time. Approximately 3.9% of the sample comes from the top ten. The specimen was peripheral blood, collected 28 days after the second AZD1222 dose. The source is an adult who received the AZD1222 COVID-19 vaccine.

This chain connects TRBV27 to TRBJ1-2, with 7 bases aligning to TRBD1. This CDR3 comprises 12 residues. The germline CDR1 and CDR2 sequences are MNHEY and SMNVEV (reference sequence). V lost 6 bases, J lost 4 bases, and 2 bases stayed unmatched. CDR3 in DNA: TGTGCCAGCAGGACAGGGTTCTATGGCTACACCTTC. Translating gives CASRTGFYGYTF.

This clone was counted once. The chain links TRBV15 to TRBJ2-4; D may be TRBD2 (5 bases). This CDR3 is 21 amino acids long. Germline CDR1 and CDR2: LNHNV and YYDKDF (reference sequence). V was clipped by 5 bases and J by 6 bases, with 35 bases between them. This CDR3 is CATSGILLQRVFIRAGNIQYF. The CDR3 region has the DNA TGTGCCACCAGCGGGATACTACTCCAGAGAGTATTTATTAGGGCGGGAAACATTCAGTACTTC.

This clone was observed a handful of times. V gene TRBV21-1 combines with J gene TRBJ2-7; TRBD2 is taken as the D call from the table, unchecked against the DNA. TRBV21-1 constitutes a pseudogene. The CDR3 has 16 residues. The CDR3 sequence is CASSKIGGKRSYEQYF. The CDR3 bases are TGTGCCAGCAGCAAAATCGGGGGAAAGCGGAGCTACGAGCAGTACTTC.

The chain uses TRBV15 and TRBJ1-2, with 8 bases aligning to TRBD1. J lost 8 bases, V lost 2 bases, and 4 bases had no gene match. From germline, CDR1 is LNHNV and CDR2 YYDKDF (reference sequence). The CDR3 contains 13 residues. The CDR3 bases are TGTGCCACCAGCAGAAGGACAGGGCAAGGCTACACCTTC. It encodes CATSRRTGQGYTF.

The chain uses TRBV27 and TRBJ1-4; TRBD1 matches 9 bases. The CDR3 is 15 residues long. V shed 9 bases and J 6 bases; nucleotides not matched to a gene: 11. Germline lookup yields CDR1 MNHEY and CDR2 SMNVEV (reference sequence). CDR3 sequence: CASSSNRDRDEKLFF. DNA of the CDR3: TGTGCCAGTAGCAGCAACCGGGACAGGGATGAAAAACTGTTTTTT.